What follows describes a single T cell receptor beta chain. Its recognized antigen is unknown. Per-nucleotide qualities are absent, and no much larger clonotype sits a single base away. The entry originates in a study of cytomegalovirus exposure and HLA in healthy donors (dated by TCRdb to the late 2010s). Describing the broader study: A later analysis indicated that the 130 or so validation repertoires were generated on the platform also employed for the approximately 700 repertoires of the first cohort. The aim of the study was to test whether cataloging public T cell receptors could identify signatures of past pathogen exposure. Besides the first cohort of approximately 670 subjects, a separate validation cohort made up of over a hundred different subjects was used. To predict cytomegalovirus infection status, the study combined high-throughput TCR immunosequencing, statistical association of individual TCRs with disease status, and machine learning. Overall study outcomes, separate from this receptor: In vitro tests confirmed that a few of the cytomegalovirus-associated TCR beta chains recognize cytomegalovirus antigens. The study listed approximately 150 TCR beta chains as associated with cytomegalovirus. All 120 or so repertoires were used to score co-occurrence in the validation cohort in a later analysis, because that analysis had no HLA typing for the cohort. Most TCR sequences were seen in very few donors, while some public TCRs were found in many individuals. Subsequent analysis determined that TCRs grouped into clusters in the first cohort also showed a tendency toward co-occurrence across the 90 to 150 validation repertoires, and 85% to 95% of cluster scores exceeded 0. In both the original and validation cohorts, the classifier was reported to diagnose cytomegalovirus status with high specificity and sensitivity. According to the authors, the approach could potentially be generalized to other disease states and immunological phenotypes.

Library preparation used the immunoSEQ multiplex PCR assay. Under the source paper's analysis protocol: To diagnose cytomegalovirus status from the catalog of TCR beta chain sequences, a statistical classification framework was built. Entries here come from immuneACCESS through TCRdb and include only in-frame sequences with V and J called. Some clones fail to appear in such tables; in the studies checked, an unresolved V gene covers under half of the shortfall, and the cause of the remainder is unknown. The V and J calls and clone size come from that table; D and trimming were worked out from the DNA. Within this sample are roughly 68,000 clones, with approximately 96% of them counted one time only. About 4.6% of the sample is in the top ten clones. V and J are trimmed by 8 bases and 6 bases, and the gene matches miss 12 bases of the junction. The CDR3 measures 14 amino acids from cysteine to phenylalanine. The read is trimmed to its CDR3 DNA, 42 bases read in frame from base 1. CDR1 and CDR2 are drawn from the germline V gene: SGHTA, FQGNSA.

The donors were included in the validation cohort of over a hundred subjects, a group kept apart from the roughly 690-subject first cohort. The rearrangement combines TRBV7-2 with TRBJ1-2, with 7 middle bases fitting TRBD1. The sequenced material came from PBMCs. This TCR was recovered from a woman younger than 35 in good health and CMV-seropositive. The nucleotide sequence reads as follows: TGTGCCAGCCTAATAAACAGGGGTAGGCATGGCTACACCTTC. Its product reads: CASLINRGRHGYTF.